These 6 T cell receptor beta chains were sequenced from one sample in a study of beta chain features in type 1 diabetes. Overall study results and limits: Researchers report that Type 1 diabetes patients had moderately but significantly shorter TCRB CDR3s across all four CD4+ subsets.

Expressed TCRB transcripts were sequenced because the entire RNA isolate underwent reverse transcription. The assay was immunoSEQ multiplex PCR, and TCRdb's table has in-frame clones only and misses some. The table lists some 150,000 clones, approximately 13% of them singletons. No antigen is known for these receptors. The sequencing sample was made of central memory CD4+ T cells from blood. The receptor source for this set is a young man with type 1 diabetes.

In its sample, this clone was seen many times. The chain employs TRBV30 and TRBJ2-2; the D gene is possibly TRBD1 (5 bases). The CDR3 runs 17 residues. Looked up from germline, CDR1 is GTSNPN and CDR2 is SVGIG (reference sequence). V was pared by 4 bases and J by 0 bases, with 18 bases between. CDR3 protein: CAWNKGLPPTNTGELFF. DNA for the CDR3: TGTGCCTGGAATAAGGGGCTCCCTCCTACGAACACCGGGGAGCTGTTTTTT.

This clone occurred many times. The chain uses TRBV6-6 and TRBJ2-5, with 11 bases identical to TRBD2. Germline loops: CDR1 MNHNY, CDR2 SVGAGI (reference sequence). J was trimmed by 4 bases and V by 8 bases; bases with no gene match: 3. The CDR3 spans 13 residues. In nucleotides, the CDR3 is TGTGCCAGCCGTAGCGGGGGGGCAGAGACCCAGTACTTC. Its protein product is CASRSGGAETQYF.

This chain links TRBV10-3 with TRBJ2-2; D possibly matches TRBD1 or TRBD2 (6 bases each). Germline V CDR1 and CDR2: ENHRY, SYGVKD. V was clipped by 7 bases and J by 5 bases, with 17 bases between them. The CDR3 length is 15 residues. CDR3 in DNA: TGTGCCATCACCCAGACCGGGGGCCCTACCGGGGAGCTGTTTTTT. Amino acid sequence: CAITQTGGPTGELFF.

The chain recombines TRBV30 with TRBJ1-2; no clear D. This CDR3 region has 12 residues. With 4 bases removed from V and 4 bases from J, the gap between germline ends came to 10 bases. Germline CDR1 and CDR2: GTSNPN and SVGIG (reference sequence). CDR3 region: CAWKDSGYGYTF. CDR3 DNA sequence: TGTGCCTGGAAGGACTCGGGCTATGGCTACACCTTC.

The V gene is TRBV27, the J gene TRBJ1-1; TRBD1 is a possible D gene (5 bases). V was pared by 8 bases and J by 6 bases, with 16 bases between. This CDR3 has 13 amino acids. Germline values: CDR1 MNHEY, CDR2 SMNVEV (reference sequence). The CDR3 loop is CASRPGGSAEAFF. In DNA, the CDR3 is TGTGCCAGCCGTCCCGGGGGAAGCGCTGAAGCTTTCTTT.

This clone came up many times. The CDR3 nucleotides read TGTGCCAGCAGTGCGAGCTCCTACGAGCAGTACTTC. It translates to CASSASSYEQYF. J is TRBJ2-7 and V is TRBV2, with D unresolved. The germline gives CDR1 SNHLY, CDR2 FYNNEI. There are 12 residues in the CDR3. V shed 4 bases and J shed 0 bases, with 4 bases lying between them. The whole variable domain, remainder taken from reference TRBV2 and TRBJ2-7, is EPEVTQTPSHQVTQMGQEVILRCVPISNHLYFYWYRQILGQKVEFLVSFYNNEISEKSEIFDDQFSVERPDGSNFTLKIRSTKLEDSAMYFCASSASSYEQYFGPGTRLTVT.